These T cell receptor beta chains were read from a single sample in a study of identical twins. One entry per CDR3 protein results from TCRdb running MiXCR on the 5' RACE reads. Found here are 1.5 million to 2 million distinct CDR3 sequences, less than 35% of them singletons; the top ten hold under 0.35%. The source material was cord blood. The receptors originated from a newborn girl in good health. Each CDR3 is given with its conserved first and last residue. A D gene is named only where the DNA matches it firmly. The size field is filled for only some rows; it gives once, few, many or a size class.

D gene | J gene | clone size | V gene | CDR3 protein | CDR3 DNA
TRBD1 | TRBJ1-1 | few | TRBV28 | CASRFRRGGTEAFF | TGTGCCAGCAGGTTCCGCAGGGGGGGCACTGAAGCTTTCTTT
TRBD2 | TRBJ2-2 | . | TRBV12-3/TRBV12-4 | CASPGLAAIGELFF | TGTGCCAGCCCGGGACTAGCCGCCATCGGGGAGCTGTTTTTT
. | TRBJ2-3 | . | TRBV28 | CTSSLWGRWGLSTDTQYF | TGTACCAGCAGTTTATGGGGTCGCTGGGGCTTAAGCACAGATACGCAGTATTTT
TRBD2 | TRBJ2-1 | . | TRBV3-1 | CASSQERLAGATVEQFF | TGTGCCAGCAGCCAAGAGAGGCTAGCGGGGGCCACGGTTGAGCAGTTCTTC
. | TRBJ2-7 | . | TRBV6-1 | CAARASSLYEQYF | TGTGCCGCACGGGCTAGCAGCCTCTACGAGCAGTACTTC
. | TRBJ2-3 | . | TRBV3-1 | CASSRSAITDTQYF | TGTGCCAGCAGCCGAAGCGCAATCACAGATACGCAGTATTTT
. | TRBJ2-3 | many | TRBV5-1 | CASSPWADTDTQYF | TGCGCCAGCAGCCCATGGGCAGACACAGATACGCAGTATTTT
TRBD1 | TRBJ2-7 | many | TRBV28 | CASSLFGTGSYEQYF | TGTGCCAGCAGTTTATTTGGGACAGGCTCCTACGAGCAGTACTTC
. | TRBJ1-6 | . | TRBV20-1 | CSAPRADRQSSYNSPLHF | TGCAGTGCTCCCCGGGCTGACAGGCAGAGCTCCTATAATTCACCCCTCCACTTT
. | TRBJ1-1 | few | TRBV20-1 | CSAHGQSLNTEAFF | TGCAGTGCCCATGGACAGTCCTTGAACACTGAAGCTTTCTTT
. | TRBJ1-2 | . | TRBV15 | CATSFRQANYGYTF | TGTGCCACCAGCTTTAGACAGGCGAACTATGGCTACACCTTC
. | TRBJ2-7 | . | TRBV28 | CASSSPTNFYYEQYF | TGTGCCAGCAGTTCCCCGACAAATTTCTACTACGAGCAGTACTTC
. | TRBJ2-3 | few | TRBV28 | CASRGPVGPDTQYF | TGTGCCAGCAGGGGGCCCGTTGGCCCAGATACGCAGTATTTT
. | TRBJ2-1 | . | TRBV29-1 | CSVGRTGAGNNEQFF | TGCAGCGTTGGGCGAACAGGGGCGGGGAACAATGAGCAGTTCTTC
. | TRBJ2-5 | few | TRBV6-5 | CASSYREGETQYF | TGTGCCAGCAGTTACAGGGAAGGAGAGACCCAGTACTTC
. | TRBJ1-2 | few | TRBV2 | CASRGAVYGYTF | TGTGCCAGCAGGGGGGCGGTGTATGGCTACACCTTC
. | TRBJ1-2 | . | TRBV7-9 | CASSQGSGYYGYTF | TGTGCCAGCAGTCAGGGGTCCGGATACTATGGCTACACCTTC
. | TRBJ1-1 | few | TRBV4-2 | CASSQDWGLNTEAFF | TGTGCCAGCAGCCAAGATTGGGGGCTGAACACTGAAGCTTTCTTT
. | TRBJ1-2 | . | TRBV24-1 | CATSVWGTHYYTF | TGTGCCACCAGTGTATGGGGGACCCACTATTACACCTTC
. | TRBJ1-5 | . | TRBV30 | CAWSVGHNQPQHF | TGTGCCTGGAGTGTGGGCCACAATCAGCCCCAGCATTTT
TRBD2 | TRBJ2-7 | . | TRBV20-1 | CSATPSGRADYNEQYF | TGCAGTGCCACGCCTAGCGGGAGGGCGGATTACAATGAGCAGTACTTC
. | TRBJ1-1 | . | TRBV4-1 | CASSQEGTRNTEAFF | TGCGCCAGCAGCCAAGAGGGGACCCGCAACACTGAAGCTTTCTTT
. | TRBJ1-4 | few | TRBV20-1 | CSAGTWKNEKLFF | TGCAGTGCTGGGACCTGGAAAAATGAAAAACTGTTTTTT
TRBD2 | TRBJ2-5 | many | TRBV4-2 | CASSQDPAGGQETQYF | TGCGCCAGCAGCCAAGACCCCGCGGGGGGGCAAGAGACCCAGTACTTC
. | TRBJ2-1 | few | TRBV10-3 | CAISESIASFYNEQFF | TGTGCCATCAGTGAGTCGATAGCCTCCTTCTACAATGAGCAGTTCTTC
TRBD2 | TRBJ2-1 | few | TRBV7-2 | CASGAELADNEQFF | TGTGCCAGCGGCGCGGAACTAGCGGACAATGAGCAGTTCTTC
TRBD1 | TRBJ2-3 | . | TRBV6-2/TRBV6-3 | CASTRTGGITDTQYF | TGTGCCAGCACTCGGACAGGGGGCATCACAGATACGCAGTATTTT
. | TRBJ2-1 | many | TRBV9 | CASSVIRLASYNEQFF | TGTGCCAGCAGCGTAATAAGGCTAGCGTCCTACAATGAGCAGTTCTTC
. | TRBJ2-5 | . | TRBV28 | CASRRDLKETQYF | TGTGCCAGCAGACGGGACTTGAAAGAGACCCAGTACTTC
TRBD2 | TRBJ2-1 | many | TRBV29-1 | CSAHSGSVLTNEQFF | TGCAGCGCCCATAGCGGGAGTGTATTGACGAATGAGCAGTTCTTC
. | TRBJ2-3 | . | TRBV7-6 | CASSPFVSGGFDTQYF | TGTGCCAGCAGCCCCTTCGTTAGTGGGGGTTTTGATACGCAGTATTTT
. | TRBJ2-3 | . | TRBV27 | CASSSRKNTQYF | TGTGCCAGCAGTTCCCGAAAGAATACGCAGTATTTT
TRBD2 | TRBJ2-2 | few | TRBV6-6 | CASSYLAGGSGELFF | TGTGCCAGCAGTTACCTAGCGGGGGGGAGCGGGGAGCTGTTTTTT
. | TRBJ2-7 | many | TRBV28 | CASSWPSGFSYEQYF | TGTGCCAGCAGTTGGCCCAGCGGGTTTTCCTACGAGCAGTACTTC
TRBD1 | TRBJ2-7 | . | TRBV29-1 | CSVGQGRGNEQYF | TGCAGCGTCGGACAGGGCAGGGGGAACGAGCAGTACTTC
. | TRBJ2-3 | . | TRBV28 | CASSFGRSFTDTQYF | TGTGCCAGCAGTTTTGGCAGGAGCTTCACAGATACGCAGTATTTT
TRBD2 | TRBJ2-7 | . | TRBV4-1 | CASSQVSGRHLYEQYF | TGCGCCAGCAGCCAAGTGAGCGGGAGGCACCTTTACGAGCAGTACTTC
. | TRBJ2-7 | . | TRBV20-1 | CSARDLTQSVYEQYF | TGCAGTGCTAGAGATCTGACCCAATCTGTCTACGAGCAGTACTTC
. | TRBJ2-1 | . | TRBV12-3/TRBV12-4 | CASRGEGGGYNEQFF | TGTGCCAGCAGAGGAGAGGGGGGGGGCTACAATGAGCAGTTCTTC
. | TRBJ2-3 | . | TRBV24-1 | CATSPSGPRDTQYF | TGTGCCACCAGTCCCTCCGGGCCCCGAGATACGCAGTATTTT
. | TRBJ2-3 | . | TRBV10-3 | CAISDRDPDTQYF | TGTGCCATCAGTGACAGGGACCCAGATACGCAGTATTTT
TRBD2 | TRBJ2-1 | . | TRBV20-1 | CSAREPAGEWDEQFF | TGCAGTGCTAGAGAGCCAGCGGGAGAGTGGGATGAGCAGTTCTTC
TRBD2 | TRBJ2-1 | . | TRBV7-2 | CASSLEISGRARWNEQFF | TGTGCCAGCAGCTTGGAAATTAGCGGGAGGGCTCGATGGAATGAGCAGTTCTTC
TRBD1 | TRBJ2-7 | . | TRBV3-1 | CASSYRGIRSSYEQYF | TGTGCCAGCAGCTACAGGGGGATCAGGAGTTCCTACGAGCAGTACTTC
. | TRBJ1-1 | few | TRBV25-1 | CASSSQGAAEAFF | TGTGCCAGCAGTAGCCAAGGGGCTGCTGAAGCTTTCTTT
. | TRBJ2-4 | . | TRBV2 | CASSGALLAKNIQYF | TGTGCCAGCAGTGGAGCGCTGCTAGCCAAAAACATTCAGTACTTC
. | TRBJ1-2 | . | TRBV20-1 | CSAPRSDPGKGYTF | TGCAGTGCTCCTAGATCAGATCCAGGGAAAGGGTACACCTTC
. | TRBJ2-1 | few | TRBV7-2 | CASSLTTRREQFF | TGTGCCAGCAGCTTAACCACTCGCCGTGAGCAGTTCTTC
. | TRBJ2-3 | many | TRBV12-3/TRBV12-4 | CASGPRAQSTDTQYF | TGTGCCAGCGGACCCCGGGCCCAGAGCACAGATACGCAGTATTTT
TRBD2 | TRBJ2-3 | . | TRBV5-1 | CASSFISGGRSTDTQYF | TGCGCCAGCAGCTTCATTAGCGGGGGGAGAAGCACAGATACGCAGTATTTT